This TCR beta chain originates from a study of beta chain features in type 1 diabetes. Study context: Patient and healthy donor groups were alike in age, gender and cell yields. All samples yielded over 95,000,000 examined sorted cells. Notes on the study in general: Reduced insertions and increased deletions marked VDJ junctions in type 1 diabetes patients.

In this sample, this clone turned up a few times. The antigen is not known. The germline V gene encodes CDR1 MDHEN and CDR2 SYDVKM. The trim removed 5 bases at V and 6 bases at J, leaving 6 bases unmatched. The CDR3 is 15 amino acids. CD4+ naive, central memory, regulatory and stem cell-like memory cells were sorted via CD45RO/CCR7/CD25/CD127/CD95/CD27. Expressed TCRB transcripts were sequenced because the isolated RNA had all been reverse transcribed beforehand. Libraries were prepared by immunoSEQ multiplex PCR; TCRdb keeps only in-frame clonotypes and omits some of them. Among around 400,000 clones listed, less than 15% were seen once.

Input material: naive CD4+ T cells from blood. The genes are TRBV28 and TRBJ2-1, with 11 positions matching TRBD2. The receptor comes from a woman aged 18-30 years in good health. The CDR3 region is CASSPGLAGGNEQFF. Written as DNA, the CDR3 is TGTGCCAGCAGTCCCGGACTAGCGGGTGGCAATGAGCAGTTCTTC.